This T cell receptor (beta chain) originates from a study of cytomegalovirus exposure and HLA in healthy donors. The wider study: Out of about 179 million T cells, an earlier analysis found more than 95 million unique TCR beta sequences in total. A data release that came early held 80 million to 95 million unique TCRs from HLA-typed donors.

Vbeta (60) and Jbeta (13) primers were used in the PCR. The data were produced by immunoSEQ multiplex PCR, yet TCRdb's version contains in-frame clones alone and is incomplete. The table includes fewer than 120,000 clones, around 80% detected once. Notes on this clone: Antigen specificity is unknown.

CDR1 and CDR2 from the germline V gene are SGHTA and FQGNSA. Trimming cost V 5 bases and J 0 bases; bases outside gene matches: 12. The CDR3 totals 17 residues. Study conclusions and caveats: Reports showed the classifier diagnosing cytomegalovirus status with high specificity and sensitivity.

This chain joins TRBV7-2 and TRBJ2-7; 8 positions match TRBD2. The receptor was isolated from a woman aged 55-70 years in good health and CMV-seropositive. Sequenced input: PBMCs. The CDR3 spells CASSTRTSTQSSYEQYF. The CDR3 region has the DNA TGTGCCAGCAGCACTCGGACTAGCACCCAGAGCTCCTACGAGCAGTACTTC.